This entry describes one T cell receptor (beta chain). Its antigen remains undetermined. Qualities for individual bases were not recorded, and no much larger clone is one base off. The immunoSEQ Assay, a bias-controlled multiplex PCR, was used to amplify TCRbeta CDR3 regions from genomic DNA. For the original study's pipeline: The number of nucleated cells in each sample was estimated from the amplification of reference gene primers within the assay. To quantify the absolute abundance of each unique TCRbeta CDR3 rearrangement, sequence reads were collapsed and filtered. For each sample, productive Simpson clonality was calculated as the square root of Simpson's diversity index across productive rearrangements. Here the immuneACCESS table is served through TCRdb, limited to in-frame sequences with V and J called. Missing clones are a known gap in these copies; in checked studies unresolved V genes cover under half, and the rest lacks a known reason. V and J calls and clone size are those listed in that table; D and trimming were worked out from the DNA. The sample includes about 130,000 clones, with about 87% observed a single time. The biggest ten clones account for under 2.5% of the sample.

The CDR1 and CDR2 encoded by the germline V gene are LGHNT and FRNRAP. The CDR3 has 14 amino acids, counting the end cysteine and phenylalanine. Kept here is only the CDR3 DNA, which spans 42 bases and is read in frame from base 1. V and J lose 8 bases and 5 bases, and a span of 13 bases separates them. The sample belongs to a study of blood T cell repertoires in COVID-19 (dated by TCRdb to about 2020). Turning to the overall study: Samples from collaborators originated in the United States, Italy and Spain and spanned both the acute and convalescent phases of COVID-19. The material from the prospective study consisted of cDNA or gDNA derived from T cells, B-cell-depleted T cells, or PBMCs. HLA class I and class II types, where available, came from metadata supplied by the sample provider rather than from assay-based typing. The repertoires were made available in a free public database intended to serve as a resource for research on the immune response to SARS-CoV-2. The samples were drawn from the first 160 participants of the ongoing ImmuneRACE study and from under 1,500 subjects provided by 6 global collaborators. The sample metadata nearly always contained a de-identified subject ID, COVID-19 status, age in years and sex. The dataset comprised deeply sampled blood TCRbeta repertoires from subjects exposed to, actively infected with, or recovered from COVID-19.

The collaborating institutions used their own protocols to collect whole blood in K2EDTA tubes. For TCRbeta analysis, collaborators shipped samples in one of three forms: frozen whole blood, isolated PBMCs, or DNA extracted from either of those sample types. General study outcomes and caveats: The quantity of clinical and demographic metadata differed by source and by participant and was supplied without curation.

The sequence was collected from a man aged 50 or older with active COVID-19. Recombination connected TRBV12-5 to TRBJ1-6; the D gene is unclear. Material: peripheral blood. The sequenced DNA is TGTGCTAGTTCCGCCGGGTCGGATAATTCACCCCTCCACTTT. Its protein is CASSAGSDNSPLHF.